A selection of T cell receptor beta chains follows, all from one sample in a study of T cell responses to AZD1222 COVID-19 vaccine. TCRdb keeps only in-frame clones here, not all; method: immunoSEQ multiplex PCR. The sample has about 190,000 clones; about 94% are singletons. The sequenced sample was peripheral blood, obtained on day 0 of AZD1222 vaccination. These receptor sequences come from an adult in good health. Both conserved end residues are part of each CDR3. The D gene is left open where the match is weak.

V gene	J gene	D gene	CDR3 protein
TRBV25-1	TRBJ2-5	TRBD2	CASSGLAGDEGTQYF
TRBV5-4	TRBJ2-7	NA	CASSSWDHSYEQYF
TRBV5-5	TRBJ2-7	NA	CASSRFASGEQYF
TRBV27	TRBJ2-2	NA	CASSRIRELFF
TRBV5-1	TRBJ2-5	NA	CASSLAPGTRDRETQYF
TRBV7-6	TRBJ2-2	NA	CASSLVQNTGELFF
TRBV5-1	TRBJ1-1	NA	CASSLDPGNTEAFF
TRBV30	TRBJ2-3	TRBD1	CAWSRQGADTQYF
TRBV5-1	TRBJ2-1	NA	CASSLEPGISYNEQFF
TRBV28	TRBJ1-6	NA	CASVLGVRSPLHF
TRBV5-1	TRBJ2-7	TRBD2	CASSVGIQGGAYEQYF
TRBV11-2	TRBJ1-1	NA	CASSLEQGRNTEAFF
TRBV7-9	TRBJ2-7	NA	CASSLVLPPYEQYF
TRBV6-1	TRBJ2-3	TRBD2	CASSDSSGSADTQYF
TRBV7-3	TRBJ2-4	NA	CASSLTGPGDIQYF
TRBV28	TRBJ1-5	NA	CASSVLEDSNQPQHF
TRBV14	TRBJ1-2	TRBD1	CASSQRDRGYGYTF
TRBV11-2	TRBJ1-2	NA	CASSEQETYGYTF
TRBV12-3/TRBV12-4	TRBJ2-5	NA	CASSLKEGETQYF
TRBV7-3	TRBJ2-1	NA	CASSARQASNEQFF
TRBV6-5	TRBJ2-2	NA	CASRYRSSGELFF
TRBV28	TRBJ2-4	NA	CASTHPQAASSNIQYF
TRBV4-1	TRBJ2-2	NA	CASNQEPNTGELFF
TRBV18	TRBJ1-2	NA	CASSPRADKGYTF
TRBV4-1	TRBJ2-3	NA	CASSHIGQRSTDTQYF
TRBV28	TRBJ1-2	NA	CASSFRGLYGYTF
TRBV24-1	TRBJ2-7	NA	CATSGGTGIYEQYF
TRBV9	TRBJ2-7	NA	CASSVDAGTYEQYF
TRBV3-1/TRBV3-2	TRBJ1-2	NA	CASSQTGTRRYTF
TRBV2	TRBJ2-1	NA	CASSEGIYNEQFF
TRBV4-1	TRBJ2-1	NA	CASSQAGGRSRYNEQFF
TRBV24-1	TRBJ2-1	NA	CATSGGADRYNEQFF
TRBV7-5	TRBJ2-2	NA	CARSQAGTSGSGTGELFF
TRBV28	TRBJ1-3	NA	CARYHWAGNTIYF
TRBV10-3	TRBJ2-1	NA	CAINPTGASSYNEQFF
TRBV29-1	TRBJ2-7	NA	CSVRQPGTYEQYF
TRBV9	TRBJ2-1	NA	CASSVSLGLNEQFF
TRBV9	TRBJ2-2	TRBD1	CASSAPGQGNTGELFF
TRBV10-1	TRBJ1-3	NA	CANGTPNFRNTIYF
TRBV19	TRBJ1-1	TRBD1	CASSIAGQAPTEAFF
TRBV3-1/TRBV3-2	TRBJ2-5	TRBD2	CASSLKLAGANLKTQYF
TRBV4-2	TRBJ2-6	NA	CASSQESLGANVLTF
TRBV5-4	TRBJ1-2	NA	CASSLELYGYTF
TRBV27	TRBJ1-5	TRBD1	CASRRTGEIQPQHF
TRBV7-3	TRBJ2-7	TRBD1	CASSPGGSYEQYF
TRBV28	TRBJ2-2	TRBD1	CASSYRGTGELFF